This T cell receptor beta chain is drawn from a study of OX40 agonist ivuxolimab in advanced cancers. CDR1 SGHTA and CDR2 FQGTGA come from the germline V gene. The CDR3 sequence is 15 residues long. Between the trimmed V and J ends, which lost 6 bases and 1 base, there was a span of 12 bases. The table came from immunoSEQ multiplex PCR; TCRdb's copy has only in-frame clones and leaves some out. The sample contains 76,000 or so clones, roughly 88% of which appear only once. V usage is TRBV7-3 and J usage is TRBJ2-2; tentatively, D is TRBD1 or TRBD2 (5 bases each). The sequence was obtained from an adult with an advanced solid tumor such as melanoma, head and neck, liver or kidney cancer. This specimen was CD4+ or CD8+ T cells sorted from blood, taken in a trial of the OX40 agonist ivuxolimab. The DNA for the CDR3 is TGTGCCAGCAGACCCGGGACCCAGAACACCGGGGAGCTGTTTTTT. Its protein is CASRPGTQNTGELFF.